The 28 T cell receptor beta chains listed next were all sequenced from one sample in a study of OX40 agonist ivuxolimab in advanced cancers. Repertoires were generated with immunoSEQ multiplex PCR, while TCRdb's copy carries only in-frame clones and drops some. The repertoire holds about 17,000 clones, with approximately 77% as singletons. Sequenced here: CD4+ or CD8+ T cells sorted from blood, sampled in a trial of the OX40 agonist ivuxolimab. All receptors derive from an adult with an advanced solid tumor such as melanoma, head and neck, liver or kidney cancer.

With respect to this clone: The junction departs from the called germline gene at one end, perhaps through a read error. DNA of the CDR3: TGCGCCAGCAGCTACATGGATGGCTACACCTTC. It translates to CASSYMDGYTF. The chain links TRBV7-3 to TRBJ1-2, with unresolved D. Germline V lookup: CDR1 SGHTA, CDR2 FQGTGA. The CDR3 extends over 11 amino acids. The full variable domain, in which reference TRBV7-3 and TRBJ1-2 provide the parts outside the CDR3, is GAGVSQTPSNKVTEKGKYVELRCDPISGHTALYWYRQSLGQGPEFLIYFQGTGAADDSGLPNDRFFAVRPEGSVSTLKIQRTERGDSAVYLCASSYMDGYTFGSGTRLTVV.

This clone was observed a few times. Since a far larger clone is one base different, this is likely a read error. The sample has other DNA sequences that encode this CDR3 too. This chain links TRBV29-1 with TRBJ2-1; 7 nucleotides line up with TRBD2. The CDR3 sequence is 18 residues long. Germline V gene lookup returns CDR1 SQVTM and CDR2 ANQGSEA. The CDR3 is CRVEGGGGAGGSYNEQFF. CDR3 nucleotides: TGCCGCGTTGAAGGTGGGGGAGGGGCAGGAGGTTCCTACAATGAGCAGTTCTTC.

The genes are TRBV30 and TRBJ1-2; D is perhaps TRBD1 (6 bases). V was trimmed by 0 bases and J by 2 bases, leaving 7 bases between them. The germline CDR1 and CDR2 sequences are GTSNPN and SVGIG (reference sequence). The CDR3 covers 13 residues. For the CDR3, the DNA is TGTGCCTGGAGTGTAACAGGGAACTATGGCTACACCTTC. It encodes CAWSVTGNYGYTF.

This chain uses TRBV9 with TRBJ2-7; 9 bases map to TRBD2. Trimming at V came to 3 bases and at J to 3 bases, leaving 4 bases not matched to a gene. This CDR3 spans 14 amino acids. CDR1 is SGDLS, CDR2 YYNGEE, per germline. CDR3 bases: TGTGCCAGCAGCGGTAGCGGGGGAAGCTACGAGCAGTACTTC. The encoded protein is CASSGSGGSYEQYF.

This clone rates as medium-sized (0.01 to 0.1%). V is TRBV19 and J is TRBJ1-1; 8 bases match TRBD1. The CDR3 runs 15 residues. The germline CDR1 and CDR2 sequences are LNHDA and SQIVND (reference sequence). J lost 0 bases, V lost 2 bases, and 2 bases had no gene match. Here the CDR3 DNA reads TGTGCCAGTAGTATACAACAGGGGGTGAACACTGAAGCTTTCTTT. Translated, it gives CASSIQQGVNTEAFF. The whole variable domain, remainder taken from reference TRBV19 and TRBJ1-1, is DGGITQSPKYLFRKEGQNVTLSCEQNLNHDAMYWYRQDPGQGLRLIYYSQIVNDFQKGDIAEGYSVSREKKESFPLTVTSAQKNPTAFYLCASSIQQGVNTEAFFGQGTRLTVV.

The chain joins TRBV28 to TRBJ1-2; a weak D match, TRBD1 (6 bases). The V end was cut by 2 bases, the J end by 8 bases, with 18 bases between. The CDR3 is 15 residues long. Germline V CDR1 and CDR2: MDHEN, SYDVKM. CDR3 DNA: TGTGCCAGCAGTTTACCCCTGGACAGTCTGGGAGGCTACACCTTC. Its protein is CASSLPLDSLGGYTF.

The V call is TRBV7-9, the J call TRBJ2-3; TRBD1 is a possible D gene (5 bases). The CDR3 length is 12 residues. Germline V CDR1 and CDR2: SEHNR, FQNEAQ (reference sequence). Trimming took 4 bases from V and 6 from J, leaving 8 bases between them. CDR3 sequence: CASSSGSDTQYF. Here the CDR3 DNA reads TGTGCCAGCAGCTCAGGGTCCGATACGCAGTATTTT.

The CDR3 loop reads CASRPPRDRGQGYTF. Here the CDR3 DNA reads TGTGCCAGCAGGCCCCCCCGGGACAGGGGGCAGGGCTACACCTTC. J is TRBJ1-2 and V is TRBV27, with 12 bases identical to TRBD1. V trimming: 6 bases; J trimming: 8 bases; junction bases outside the gene matches: 10. Germline-derived CDR1 and CDR2 are MNHEY and SMNVEV (reference sequence). The length of the CDR3 is 15 residues.

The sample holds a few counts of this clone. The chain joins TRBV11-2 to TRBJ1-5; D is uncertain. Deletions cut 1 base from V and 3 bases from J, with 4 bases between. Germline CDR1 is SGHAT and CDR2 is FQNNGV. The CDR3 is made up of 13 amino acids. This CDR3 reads CASSLGPNQPQHF. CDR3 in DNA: TGTGCCAGCAGCTTAGGCCCCAATCAGCCCCAGCATTTT.

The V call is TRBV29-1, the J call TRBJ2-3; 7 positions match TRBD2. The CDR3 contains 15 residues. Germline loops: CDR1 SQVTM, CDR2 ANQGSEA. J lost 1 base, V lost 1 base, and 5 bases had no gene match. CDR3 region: CSVEARGDGTDTQYF. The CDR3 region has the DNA TGCAGCGTTGAAGCCCGGGGGGATGGCACAGATACGCAGTATTTT.

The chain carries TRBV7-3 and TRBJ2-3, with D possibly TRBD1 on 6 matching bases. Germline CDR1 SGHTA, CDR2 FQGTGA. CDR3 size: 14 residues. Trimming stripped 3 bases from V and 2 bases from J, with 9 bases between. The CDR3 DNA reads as TGTGCCAGCAGCTTTCGACAGGACACAGATACGCAGTATTTT. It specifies CASSFRQDTDTQYF.

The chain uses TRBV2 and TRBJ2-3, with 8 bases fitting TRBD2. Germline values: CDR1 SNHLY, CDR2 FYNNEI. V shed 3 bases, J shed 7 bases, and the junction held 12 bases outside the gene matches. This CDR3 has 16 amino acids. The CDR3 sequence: CASSDSGGPLHHTQYF. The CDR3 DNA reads TGTGCCAGCAGTGATTCGGGGGGGCCCCTACACCATACGCAGTATTTT.

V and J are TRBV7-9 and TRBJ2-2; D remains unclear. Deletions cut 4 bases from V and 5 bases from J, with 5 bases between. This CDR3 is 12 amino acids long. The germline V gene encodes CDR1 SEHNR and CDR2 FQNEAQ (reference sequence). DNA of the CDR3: TGTGCCAGCAGCTCGGATACCGGGGAGCTGTTTTTT. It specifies CASSSDTGELFF.

The CDR3 loop is CASRGGFTEAFF. The CDR3 bases are TGCGCCAGCAGGGGGGGATTCACTGAAGCTTTCTTT. V is TRBV4-1 and J is TRBJ1-1; D is perhaps TRBD1 (5 bases). V was clipped by 6 bases and J by 4 bases, with 9 bases between them. In germline, CDR1 is MGHRA, CDR2 YSYEKL. This CDR3 has 12 residues.

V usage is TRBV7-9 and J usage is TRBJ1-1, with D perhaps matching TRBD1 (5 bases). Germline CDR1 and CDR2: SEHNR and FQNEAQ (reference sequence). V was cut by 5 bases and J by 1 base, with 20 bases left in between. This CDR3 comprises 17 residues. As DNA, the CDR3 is TGTGCCAGCAGCCGCCCCGTTGGGGCTAAGAGGAACACTGAAGCTTTCTTT. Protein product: CASSRPVGAKRNTEAFF.

CDR3 loop: CASSSRMDEQFF. For the CDR3, the DNA is TGTGCCAGCAGCTCTCGTATGGATGAGCAGTTCTTC. The V call is TRBV11-2, the J call TRBJ2-1; D is undetermined. V dropped 4 bases and J dropped 8 bases, with 9 bases sitting between them. This CDR3 comprises 12 residues. Looked up from germline, CDR1 is SGHAT and CDR2 is FQNNGV.

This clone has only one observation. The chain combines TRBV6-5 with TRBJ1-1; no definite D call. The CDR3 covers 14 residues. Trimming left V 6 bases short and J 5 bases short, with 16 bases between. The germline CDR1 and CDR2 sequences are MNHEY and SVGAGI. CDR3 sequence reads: CASSRGGGRTEAFF. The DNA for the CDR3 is TGTGCCAGCAGCCGAGGCGGAGGGCGGACTGAAGCTTTCTTT.

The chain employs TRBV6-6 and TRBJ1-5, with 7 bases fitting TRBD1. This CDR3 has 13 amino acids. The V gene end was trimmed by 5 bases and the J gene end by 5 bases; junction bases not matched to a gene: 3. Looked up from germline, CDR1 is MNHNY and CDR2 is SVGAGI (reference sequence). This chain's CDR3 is CASSDRDYQPQHF. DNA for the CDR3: TGTGCCAGCAGTGACAGGGATTATCAGCCCCAGCATTTT.

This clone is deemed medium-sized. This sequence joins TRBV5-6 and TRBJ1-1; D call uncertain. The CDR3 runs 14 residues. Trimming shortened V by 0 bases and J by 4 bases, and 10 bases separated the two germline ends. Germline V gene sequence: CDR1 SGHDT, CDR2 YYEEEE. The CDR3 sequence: CASSLALQITEAFF. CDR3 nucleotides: TGTGCCAGCAGCTTGGCCTTACAGATCACTGAAGCTTTCTTT.

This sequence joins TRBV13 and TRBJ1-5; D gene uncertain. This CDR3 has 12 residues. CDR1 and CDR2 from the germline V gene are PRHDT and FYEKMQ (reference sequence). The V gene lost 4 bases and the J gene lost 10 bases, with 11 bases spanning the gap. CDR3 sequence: CASSSGEKPQHF. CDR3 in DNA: TGTGCCAGCAGCTCCGGTGAAAAACCCCAGCATTTT.

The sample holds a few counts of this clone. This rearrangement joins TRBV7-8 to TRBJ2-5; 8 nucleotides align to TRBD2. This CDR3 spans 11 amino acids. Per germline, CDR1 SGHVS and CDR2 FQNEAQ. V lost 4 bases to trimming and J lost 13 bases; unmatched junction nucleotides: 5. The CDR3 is CASSSSGTRYF. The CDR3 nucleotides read TGTGCCAGCAGCTCATCCGGGACTAGGTACTTC.

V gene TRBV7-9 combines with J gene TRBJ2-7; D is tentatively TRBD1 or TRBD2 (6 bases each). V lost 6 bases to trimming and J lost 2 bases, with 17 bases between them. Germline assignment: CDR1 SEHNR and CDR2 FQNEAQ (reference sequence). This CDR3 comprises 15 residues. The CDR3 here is CASSGRRGIPYEQYF. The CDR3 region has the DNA TGTGCCAGCAGTGGTCGGAGGGGGATCCCCTACGAGCAGTACTTC. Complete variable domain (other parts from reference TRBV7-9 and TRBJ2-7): DTGVSQNPRHKITKRGQNVTFRCDPISEHNRLYWYRQTLGQGPEFLTYFQNEAQLEKSRLLSDRFSAERPKGSFSTLEIQRTEQGDSAMYLCASSGRRGIPYEQYFGPGTRLTVT.

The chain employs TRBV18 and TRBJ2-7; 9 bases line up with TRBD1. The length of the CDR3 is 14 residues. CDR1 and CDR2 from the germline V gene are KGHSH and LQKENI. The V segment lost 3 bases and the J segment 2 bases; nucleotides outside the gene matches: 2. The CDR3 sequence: CASSPDRGTYEQYF. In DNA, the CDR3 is TGTGCCAGCTCACCGGACAGGGGCACCTACGAGCAGTACTTC.

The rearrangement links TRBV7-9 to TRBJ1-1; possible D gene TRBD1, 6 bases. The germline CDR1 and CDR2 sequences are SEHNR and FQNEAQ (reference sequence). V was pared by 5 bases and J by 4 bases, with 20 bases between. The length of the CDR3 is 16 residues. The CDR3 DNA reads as TGTGCCAGCAGCCCTGCCTTTACAGGGCAAGGCACTGAAGCTTTCTTT. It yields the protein CASSPAFTGQGTEAFF.

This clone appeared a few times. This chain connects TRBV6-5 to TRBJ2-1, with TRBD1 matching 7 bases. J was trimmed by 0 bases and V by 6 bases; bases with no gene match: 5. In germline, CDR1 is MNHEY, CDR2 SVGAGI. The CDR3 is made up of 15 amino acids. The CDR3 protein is CASRMTGSSYNEQFF. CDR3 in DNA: TGTGCCAGCAGGATGACAGGGTCCTCCTACAATGAGCAGTTCTTC.

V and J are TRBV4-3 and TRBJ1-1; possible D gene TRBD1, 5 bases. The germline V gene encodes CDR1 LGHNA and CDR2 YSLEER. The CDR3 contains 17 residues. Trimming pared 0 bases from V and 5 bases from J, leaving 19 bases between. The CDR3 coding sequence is TGCGCCAGCAGCCAAGACAGAAGTTGGGGCGGAGGTACTGAAGCTTTCTTT. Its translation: CASSQDRSWGGGTEAFF.

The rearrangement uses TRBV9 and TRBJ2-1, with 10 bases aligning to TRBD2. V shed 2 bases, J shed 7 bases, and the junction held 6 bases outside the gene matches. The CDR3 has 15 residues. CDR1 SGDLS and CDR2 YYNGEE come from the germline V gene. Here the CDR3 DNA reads TGTGCCAGCAGCGTGGGGACTAGCGAGAGAAATGAGCAGTTCTTC. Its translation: CASSVGTSERNEQFF.

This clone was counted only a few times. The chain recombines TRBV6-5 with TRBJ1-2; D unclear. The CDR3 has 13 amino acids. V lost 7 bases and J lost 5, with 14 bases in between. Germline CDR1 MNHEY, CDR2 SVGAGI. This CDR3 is CASKMAGEYGYTF. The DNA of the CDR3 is TGTGCCAGCAAGATGGCAGGAGAGTATGGCTACACCTTC.